The next 19 T cell receptor beta chains were all read from a single sample in a study of T cells in Graves' hyperthyroidism and ophthalmopathy. The CDR3 regions of TCR beta were amplified from RNA transcripts. With the HTBI primer set, the TCR CDR3 went through a first round of RT-PCR. TCRdb used MiXCR to reprocess the multiplex PCR reads, holding one entry per CDR3 protein. The repertoire consists of a few hundred thousand distinct CDR3 sequences, with 15% to 18% occurring once and the leading ten covering roughly 6.6%. Input material: blood. The receptors were gathered from a woman aged 25 to 39 with Graves' hyperthyroidism.

This clonotype has ten or more counts. The chain joins TRBV11-2 to TRBJ1-1; D gene uncertain. Germline CDR1 and CDR2: SGHAT and FQNNGV. CDR3 size: 14 residues. The V gene lost 3 bases and the J gene lost 1 base, with 9 bases spanning the gap. In DNA, the CDR3 is TGTGCCAGCAGCTTCCGGCGGGCGAACACTGAAGCTTTCTTT. Translated: CASSFRRANTEAFF.

This clonotype came up many times. The chain employs TRBV5-5 and TRBJ2-1; D gene uncertain. Trimming shortened V by 4 bases and J by 5 bases, and 16 bases separated the two germline ends. This CDR3 spans 15 amino acids. Germline V CDR1 and CDR2: SGHKS, YYEKEE (reference sequence). The CDR3 coding sequence is TGTGCCAGCAGCCCTCGGCAGGTGGGTCACAATGAGCAGTTCTTC. Translated, it gives CASSPRQVGHNEQFF.

This clonotype was recorded at least ten times. This chain links TRBV28 with TRBJ2-7, with 7 positions matching TRBD1. The V gene's germline CDR1 is MDHEN and CDR2 SYDVKM. Germline trimming cut 7 bases from V and 2 bases from J; bases unmatched to any gene: 8. This CDR3 spans 14 amino acids. CDR3 loop: CASTPWDRTYEQYF. The DNA for the CDR3 is TGTGCCAGCACCCCATGGGACAGAACCTACGAGCAGTACTTC.

This clonotype was counted many times. V usage is TRBV3-1 and J usage is TRBJ2-3; TRBD2 agrees at 11 bases. The CDR3 consists of 16 residues. V was pared by 4 bases and J by 3 bases, with 6 bases of the junction left unmatched. The germline V gene encodes CDR1 LGHDT and CDR2 YNNKEL (reference sequence). DNA for the CDR3: TGTGCCAGCAGCCCTCTAGCGGGAGGTAGGACAGATACGCAGTATTTT. Protein product: CASSPLAGGRTDTQYF.

This chain joins TRBV7-9 and TRBJ2-3; 9 nucleotides agree with TRBD1. V trimming: 3 bases; J trimming: 6 bases; junction bases outside the gene matches: 4. The CDR3 totals 14 residues. The germline gives CDR1 SEHNR, CDR2 FQNEAQ (reference sequence). The CDR3 protein is CASSFGTGRDTQYF. The DNA of the CDR3 is TGTGCCAGCAGCTTCGGGACAGGGCGGGATACGCAGTATTTT.

The table lists this clonotype with many counts. The chain carries TRBV6-6 and TRBJ2-1; D unclear. CDR3 length: 16 amino acids. V lost 0 bases and J lost 8, with 17 bases in between. CDR1 is MNHNY and CDR2 is SVGAGI in the germline V gene (reference sequence). CDR3 sequence: CASSYSPIPPRHEQFF. The CDR3 DNA is TGTGCCAGCAGTTACTCCCCAATCCCCCCTAGACATGAGCAGTTCTTC.

This clonotype was found many times. The chain links TRBV20-1 to TRBJ2-7; D remains ambiguous. The germline V gene encodes CDR1 DFQATT and CDR2 SNEGSKA (reference sequence). There are 15 residues in the CDR3. Trimming pared 6 bases from V and 4 bases from J, leaving 22 bases between. The CDR3 here is CSAPLPVTTVYEQYF. The DNA for the CDR3 is TGCAGTGCCCCCCTTCCCGTGACCACAGTGTACGAGCAGTACTTC.

The genes are TRBV18 and TRBJ2-2; 10 positions match TRBD2. This CDR3 spans 18 amino acids. Germline CDR1 KGHSH, CDR2 LQKENI. The V and J ends lost 3 bases and 2 bases, in that order; junction bases with no gene match: 9. In DNA form, the CDR3 reads TGTGCCAGCTCACCCACCCCAACTAGCGGGACAAACACCGGGGAGCTGTTTTTT. Translating gives CASSPTPTSGTNTGELFF. Full variable domain (missing parts from reference TRBV18 and TRBJ2-2): NAGVMQNPRHLVRRRGQEARLRCSPMKGHSHVYWYRQLPEEGLKFMVYLQKENIIDESGMPKERFSAEFPKEGPSILRIQQVVRGDSAAYFCASSPTPTSGTNTGELFFGEGSRLTVL.

This clonotype has a count of ten or more. This chain connects TRBV18 to TRBJ1-1, with D possibly being TRBD1 (6 bases). V lost 2 bases and J 3 bases, leaving 19 bases between the germline ends. The length of the CDR3 is 17 residues. Per germline, CDR1 KGHSH and CDR2 LQKENI. The CDR3 bases are TGTGCCAGCTCACCATTGGGGGCCCAATCCCCGGACACTGAAGCTTTCTTT. Its protein product is CASSPLGAQSPDTEAFF. The full variable domain, completed using reference TRBV18 and TRBJ1-1, is NAGVMQNPRHLVRRRGQEARLRCSPMKGHSHVYWYRQLPEEGLKFMVYLQKENIIDESGMPKERFSAEFPKEGPSILRIQQVVRGDSAAYFCASSPLGAQSPDTEAFFGQGTRLTVV.

The sample holds a few counts of this clonotype. The V gene is TRBV30, the J gene TRBJ2-2; 11 positions agree with TRBD2. The junction had 16 bases not matched to a gene; V was cut back by 3 bases and J by 4 bases. Germline V gives CDR1 GTSNPN, CDR2 SVGIG (reference sequence). CDR3 length: 19 residues. Here the CDR3 DNA reads TGTGCCTGGAGGGGAAGACTAGCGGGGAGGACCCCGGGCACCGGGGAGCTGTTTTTT. This codes for CAWRGRLAGRTPGTGELFF.

The chain combines TRBV20-1 with TRBJ1-6; no firm D call. Germline V gene data show CDR1 as DFQATT and CDR2 as SNEGSKA (reference sequence). The CDR3 contains 13 residues. The CDR3 DNA sequence: TGCAGCGCCGCGGTACCCCCTAATTCACCCCTCCACTTT. It is translated as CSAAVPPNSPLHF.

This chain links TRBV10-3 with TRBJ1-3, with D tentatively TRBD1 (5 bases). With 10 bases removed from V and 4 bases from J, the gap between germline ends came to 11 bases. Germline V gene data show CDR1 as ENHRY and CDR2 as SYGVKD. The CDR3 loop spans 12 amino acids. The CDR3 nucleotides read TGTGCCACCGTGGACACGGGAAACACCATATATTTT. It encodes CATVDTGNTIYF.

This clonotype showed up many times. The chain uses TRBV28 and TRBJ2-7; D is unclear. The CDR3 covers 15 residues. The germline V and J ends were trimmed by 2 bases and 0 bases, with 11 bases remaining between them. In germline, CDR1 is MDHEN, CDR2 SYDVKM. CDR3 sequence reads: CASSLRGIGSYEQYF. The DNA of the CDR3 is TGTGCCAGCAGTTTACGTGGAATCGGCTCCTACGAGCAGTACTTC.

This clonotype has ten or more counts. The V and J genes are TRBV5-1 and TRBJ2-3; 12 bases match TRBD2. There are 15 residues in the CDR3. Trimming at V came to 1 base and at J to 7 bases, leaving 4 bases not matched to a gene. The germline V gene has CDR1 SGHRS and CDR2 YFSETQ. The CDR3 sequence: CASSLPTSGGNTQYF. The CDR3 DNA reads as TGCGCCAGCAGCTTGCCTACTAGCGGGGGGAATACGCAGTATTTT. The full variable domain, rest sourced from reference TRBV5-1 and TRBJ2-3, is KAGVTQTPRYLIKTRGQQVTLSCSPISGHRSVSWYQQTPGQGLQFLFEYFSETQRNKGNFPGRFSGRQFSNSRSEMNVSTLELGDSALYLCASSLPTSGGNTQYFGPGTRLTVL.

As concerns this clonotype: At one end the junction does not follow the germline gene, possibly because of a read error. V usage is TRBV5-4 and J usage is TRBJ2-5; D is unclear. The germline CDR1 and CDR2 sequences are SGHNT and YYREEE (reference sequence). This CDR3 comprises 12 residues. The CDR3 region is CASSLYQETQCF. As DNA, the CDR3 is TGTGCCAGCAGCTTGTACCAAGAGACCCAGTGCTTC.

J is TRBJ2-2 and V is TRBV19; TRBD2 matches 11 bases. The germline V gene has CDR1 LNHDA and CDR2 SQIVND (reference sequence). The CDR3 covers 14 residues. V was clipped by 7 bases and J by 8 bases; unmatched bases: 6. The CDR3 region has the DNA TGTGCCAGTAAGATAGCGGGAGGGAAGGGGGAGCTGTTTTTT. Its protein product is CASKIAGGKGELFF.

This clonotype turned up a few times. The chain links TRBV24-1 to TRBJ2-1, with 8 bases identical to TRBD1. The CDR3 is made up of 15 amino acids. The ends lost 1 base at V and 7 bases at J; junction bases unmatched: 5. Germline V gives CDR1 KGHDR, CDR2 SFDVKD. The CDR3 loop is CATSDFGQGWNEQFF. DNA for the CDR3: TGTGCCACCAGTGATTTTGGACAGGGCTGGAATGAGCAGTTCTTC.

The gene calls are TRBV3-1 and TRBJ2-3; maybe TRBD2 (6 bases). This CDR3 contains 16 residues. The germline V gene encodes CDR1 LGHDT and CDR2 YNNKEL (reference sequence). V gave up 4 bases and J gave up 5 bases, with 19 bases separating them. The CDR3 is CASSPSPGVARDTQYF. Here the CDR3 DNA reads TGTGCCAGCAGCCCCAGTCCGGGGGTAGCGCGAGATACGCAGTATTTT.

This clonotype was picked up many times. This chain joins TRBV29-1 and TRBJ2-3; 7 bases map to TRBD1. Trimming cost V 7 bases and J 3 bases; bases outside gene matches: 7. CDR1 and CDR2 from the germline V gene are SQVTM and ANQGSEA. This CDR3 has 13 residues. Here the CDR3 reads CSDLDRATDTQYF. The CDR3 nucleotides read TGCAGCGACCTCGACAGGGCGACAGATACGCAGTATTTT.